The source of this TCR beta chain is a study of blood T cell repertoires in COVID-19. CDR1 and CDR2 from the germline V gene are MNHEY and SMNVEV (reference sequence). The CDR3 runs 15 residues. Trimming at V came to 4 bases and at J to 3 bases, leaving 5 bases not matched to a gene. The assay was immunoSEQ multiplex PCR, and TCRdb's table has in-frame clones only and misses some. The sample carries 250,000 to 300,000 clones, 82% recorded once. J is TRBJ2-2 and V is TRBV27; 7 bases match TRBD1. The sample consisted of peripheral blood. The sequence was obtained from a woman under 30 with acute or convalescent COVID-19. CDR3 sequence: CASSSRDSYTGELFF. The CDR3 coding sequence is TGTGCCAGCAGTTCCCGGGACAGTTACACCGGGGAGCTGTTTTTT.